The source of this TCR beta chain is a study of T cell clones after liver transplantation. TCRdb's copy holds only in-frame clones and misses some; the assay was immunoSEQ multiplex PCR. The repertoire holds more than 95,000 clones, with over 75% as singletons. The germline V gene has CDR1 SGHKS and CDR2 YYEKEE (reference sequence). The ends were cut back, 2 bases at V and 3 bases at J, with 21 bases in the middle. The CDR3 is 17 amino acids. The sequence was obtained from a human patient who received a liver transplant. Some T cells may arise from the graft donor. The chain recombines TRBV5-5 with TRBJ2-7, with D possibly TRBD1 on 7 matching bases. Sequenced here: CD4+ T cells from blood, sampled 12 months after liver transplant. The CDR3 is CASSLWLAGGKNYEQYF. CDR3 bases: TGTGCCAGCAGCTTATGGTTAGCAGGGGGGAAGAACTACGAGCAGTACTTC. Full variable domain (rest looked up from reference TRBV5-5 and TRBJ2-7): DAGVTQSPTHLIKTRGQQVTLRCSPISGHKSVSWYQQVLGQGPQFIFQYYEKEERGRGNFPDRFSARQFPNYSSELNVNALLLGDSALYLCASSLWLAGGKNYEQYFGPGTRLTVT.